This T cell receptor (beta chain) was profiled in a study of post-analysis software for immune sequencing data. Study-wide context: Secondary progressive, relapsing-remitting and progressive-relapsing multiple sclerosis were among the included disease courses. Regarding the study as a whole: In patients, TRBV5-6, TRBV5-1 and TRBV20-1 belonged to roughly five TRBV segments found more frequently than in controls. Samples from one preparation batch, clustered by F measure, grouped strongly together. Diversity measured as normalized Chao1 was significantly lower in multiple sclerosis patients than in controls.

Looked up from germline, CDR1 is SGHTA and CDR2 is FQGNSA. The CDR3 runs to 13 residues. TCR beta cDNA libraries included unique molecular identifiers. Input populations of roughly 0.95 to 10 million T cells gave rise to 500,000 or so cDNA molecules. TCRdb passed the PCR reads through MiXCR, listing each CDR3 protein once. The sample gives around 400,000 distinct CDR3 sequences, about a third of which show up once; around an eighth is in the top ten. As to this clonotype: What it binds is not known.

The sequence derives from a girl under 18 with multiple sclerosis. The sample consisted of blood. This sequence joins TRBV7-2 and TRBJ2-7; weak D call: TRBD2 (5 bases). The J call may be wrong; the DNA end is better matched by TRBJ2-5. The CDR3 region is CASNPRGEETQYF. The DNA for the CDR3 is TGTGCCAGCAACCCCCGGGGAGAAGAGACCCAGTACTTC.